Reported below is one T cell receptor (beta chain). This CDR3 has 17 amino acids. Looked up from germline, CDR1 is SGHDN and CDR2 is FVKESK. The V end was cut by 0 bases, the J end by 5 bases, with 19 bases between. Assay: immunoSEQ multiplex PCR; the TCRdb copy retains only in-frame clones and omits some. Of over 350,000 clones listed, roughly nine tenths were seen once; the top ten hold 0.8% to 0.9%. Adults between roughly 18 and 100 years of age took part from 20 to 25 US areas. Self-reported history from a screening survey and questionnaire set each donor's cohort. The sample is drawn from a study of blood T cell repertoires in COVID-19.

Material: PBMCs or T cells enriched from blood (not recorded which). The clonotype comes from a woman aged 35 to 49 who had been exposed to COVID-19. The chain carries TRBV14 and TRBJ2-5; maybe TRBD1 (7 bases). CDR3 region: CASSQDRGLGGWETQYF. The CDR3 region has the DNA TGTGCCAGCAGCCAAGATCGGGGGCTAGGGGGCTGGGAGACCCAGTACTTC.